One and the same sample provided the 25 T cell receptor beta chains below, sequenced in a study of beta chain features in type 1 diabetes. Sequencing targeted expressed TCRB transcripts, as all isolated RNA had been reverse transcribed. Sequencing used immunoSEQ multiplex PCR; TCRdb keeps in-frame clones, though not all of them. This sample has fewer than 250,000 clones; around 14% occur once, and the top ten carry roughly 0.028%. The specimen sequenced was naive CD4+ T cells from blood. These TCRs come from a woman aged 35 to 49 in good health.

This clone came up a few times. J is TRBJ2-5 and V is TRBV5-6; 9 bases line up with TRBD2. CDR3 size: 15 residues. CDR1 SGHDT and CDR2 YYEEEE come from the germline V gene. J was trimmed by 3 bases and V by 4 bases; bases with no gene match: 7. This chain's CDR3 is CASSPWAGGKETQYF. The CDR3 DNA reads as TGTGCCAGCAGCCCCTGGGCGGGGGGGAAAGAGACCCAGTACTTC.

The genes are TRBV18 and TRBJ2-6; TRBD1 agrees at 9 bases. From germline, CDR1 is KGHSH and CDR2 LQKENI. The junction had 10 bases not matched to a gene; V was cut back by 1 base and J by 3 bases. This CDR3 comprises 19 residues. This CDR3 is CASSPRGVWTGVGANVLTF. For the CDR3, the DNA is TGTGCCAGCTCACCACGTGGGGTTTGGACAGGGGTTGGGGCCAACGTCCTGACTTTC.

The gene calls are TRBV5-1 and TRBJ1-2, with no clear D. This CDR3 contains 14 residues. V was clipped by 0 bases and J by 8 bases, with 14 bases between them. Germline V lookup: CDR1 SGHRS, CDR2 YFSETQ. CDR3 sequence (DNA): TGCGCCAGCAGCTTGGTAAGCCCCTCGAAAGGCTACACCTTC. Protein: CASSLVSPSKGYTF.

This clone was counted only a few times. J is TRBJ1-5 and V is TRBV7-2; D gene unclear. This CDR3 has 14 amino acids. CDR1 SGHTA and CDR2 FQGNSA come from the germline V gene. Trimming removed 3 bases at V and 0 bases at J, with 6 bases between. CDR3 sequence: CASSLRGSNQPQHF. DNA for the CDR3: TGTGCCAGCAGCTTGCGGGGTAGCAATCAGCCCCAGCATTTT.

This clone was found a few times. The CDR3: CASSLGQGIEQYF. The CDR3 coding sequence is TGCGCCAGCAGCCTGGGGCAGGGGATCGAGCAGTACTTC. This chain joins TRBV5-1 and TRBJ2-7; D may be TRBD1 (6 bases). CDR3 size: 13 residues. Germline V gene lookup returns CDR1 SGHRS and CDR2 YFSETQ. Trimming pared 4 bases from V and 6 bases from J, leaving 14 bases between.

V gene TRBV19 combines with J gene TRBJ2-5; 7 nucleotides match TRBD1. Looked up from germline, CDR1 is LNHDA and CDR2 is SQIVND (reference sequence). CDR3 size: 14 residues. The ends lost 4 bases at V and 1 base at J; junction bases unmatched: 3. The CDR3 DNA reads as TGTGCCAGTAGTAGGACAGGAGTCCAAGAGACCCAGTACTTC. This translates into CASSRTGVQETQYF.

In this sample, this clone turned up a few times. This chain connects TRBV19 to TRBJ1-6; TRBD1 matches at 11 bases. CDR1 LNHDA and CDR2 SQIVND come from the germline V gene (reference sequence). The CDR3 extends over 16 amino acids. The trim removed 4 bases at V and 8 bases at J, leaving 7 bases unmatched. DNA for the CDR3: TGTGCCAGTAGTACCCGGACAGGGGGCTTGGATTCACCCCTCCACTTT. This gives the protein CASSTRTGGLDSPLHF.

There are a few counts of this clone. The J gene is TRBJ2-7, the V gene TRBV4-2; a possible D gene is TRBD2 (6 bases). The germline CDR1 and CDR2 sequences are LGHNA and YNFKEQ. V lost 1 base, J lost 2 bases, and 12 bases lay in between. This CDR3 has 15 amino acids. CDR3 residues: CASSQARDSTYEQYF. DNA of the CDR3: TGTGCCAGCAGCCAAGCCAGGGACTCCACCTACGAGCAGTACTTC.

The CDR3: CASSYDQGWSSYNSPLHF. Written as DNA, the CDR3 is TGCGCCAGCAGCTACGACCAGGGGTGGAGCTCCTATAATTCACCCCTCCACTTT. This sequence joins TRBV5-1 and TRBJ1-6; TRBD1 might be the D (6 bases). Trimming cost V 3 bases and J 0 bases, with 16 bases left between them. CDR1 SGHRS and CDR2 YFSETQ come from the germline V gene. The CDR3 runs 18 residues. The full variable domain, in which reference TRBV5-1 and TRBJ1-6 provide the parts outside the CDR3, is KAGVTQTPRYLIKTRGQQVTLSCSPISGHRSVSWYQQTPGQGLQFLFEYFSETQRNKGNFPGRFSGRQFSNSRSEMNVSTLELGDSALYLCASSYDQGWSSYNSPLHFGNGTRLTVT.

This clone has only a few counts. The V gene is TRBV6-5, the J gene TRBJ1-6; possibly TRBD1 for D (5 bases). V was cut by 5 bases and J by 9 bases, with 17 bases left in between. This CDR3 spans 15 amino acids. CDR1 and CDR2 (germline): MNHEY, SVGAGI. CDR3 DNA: TGTGCCAGCAGTCCTGATCGGGGGGACGCTTCACCCCTCCACTTT. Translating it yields CASSPDRGDASPLHF.

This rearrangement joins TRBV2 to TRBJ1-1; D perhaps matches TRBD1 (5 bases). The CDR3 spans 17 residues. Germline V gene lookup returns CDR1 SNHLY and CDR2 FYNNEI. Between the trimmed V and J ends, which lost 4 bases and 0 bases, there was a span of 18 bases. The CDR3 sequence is CASSGKTVGRMNTEAFF. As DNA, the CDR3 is TGTGCCAGCAGTGGAAAGACAGTGGGGCGGATGAACACTGAAGCTTTCTTT.

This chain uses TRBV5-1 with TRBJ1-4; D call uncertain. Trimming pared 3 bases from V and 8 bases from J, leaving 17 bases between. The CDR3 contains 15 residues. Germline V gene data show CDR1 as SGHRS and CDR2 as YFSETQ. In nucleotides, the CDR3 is TGCGCCAGCAGCTCCGGTGCATCGTCGTTGGAAAAACTGTTTTTT. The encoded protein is CASSSGASSLEKLFF.

The CDR3, as DNA: TGTGCCAGCAGTTCCATCATCACAGATACGCAGTATTTT. This gives the protein CASSSIITDTQYF. The rearrangement links TRBV6-1 to TRBJ2-3; D uncertain. V lost 5 bases and J lost 2, with 8 bases in between. Germline V gene lookup returns CDR1 MNHNS and CDR2 SASEGT. This CDR3 comprises 13 residues.

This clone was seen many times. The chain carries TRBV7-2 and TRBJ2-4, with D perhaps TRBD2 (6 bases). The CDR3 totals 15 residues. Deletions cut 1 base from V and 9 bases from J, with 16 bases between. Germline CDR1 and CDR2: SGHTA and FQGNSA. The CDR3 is CASSLEQLTRSIQYF. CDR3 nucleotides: TGTGCCAGCAGCTTAGAGCAGTTGACTAGAAGCATTCAGTACTTC.

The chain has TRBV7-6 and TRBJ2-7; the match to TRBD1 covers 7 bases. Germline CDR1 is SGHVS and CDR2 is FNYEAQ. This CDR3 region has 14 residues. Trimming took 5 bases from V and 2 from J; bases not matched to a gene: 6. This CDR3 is CASSLRQGPYEQYF. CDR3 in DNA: TGTGCCAGCAGCCTCCGACAGGGACCCTACGAGCAGTACTTC. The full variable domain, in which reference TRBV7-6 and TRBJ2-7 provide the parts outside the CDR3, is GAGVSQSPRYKVTKRGQDVALRCDPISGHVSLYWYRQALGQGPEFLTYFNYEAQQDKSGLPNDRFSAERPEGSISTLTIQRTEQRDSAMYRCASSLRQGPYEQYFGPGTRLTVT.

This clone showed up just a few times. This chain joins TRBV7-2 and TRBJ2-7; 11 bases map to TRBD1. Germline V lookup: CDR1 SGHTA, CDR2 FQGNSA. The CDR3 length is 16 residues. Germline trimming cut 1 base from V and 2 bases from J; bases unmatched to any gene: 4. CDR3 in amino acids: CASSLGTGGLPYEQYF. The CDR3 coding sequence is TGTGCCAGCAGCTTAGGGACAGGGGGCCTGCCCTACGAGCAGTACTTC.

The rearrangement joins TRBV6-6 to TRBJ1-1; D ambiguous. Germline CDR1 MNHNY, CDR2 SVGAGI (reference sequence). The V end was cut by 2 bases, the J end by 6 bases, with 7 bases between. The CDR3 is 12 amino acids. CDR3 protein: CASSYRGPEAFF. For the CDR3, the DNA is TGTGCCAGCAGTTACAGAGGGCCTGAAGCTTTCTTT.

CDR3 protein: CASSLAGGGYNEQFF. In DNA, the CDR3 is TGTGCCAGCAGCTTGGCCGGCGGGGGGTACAATGAGCAGTTCTTC. V is TRBV5-4 and J is TRBJ2-1; 8 nucleotides agree with TRBD2. J lost 4 bases, V lost 0 bases, and 3 bases had no gene match. The germline V gene encodes CDR1 SGHNT and CDR2 YYREEE (reference sequence). The CDR3 sequence is 15 residues long.

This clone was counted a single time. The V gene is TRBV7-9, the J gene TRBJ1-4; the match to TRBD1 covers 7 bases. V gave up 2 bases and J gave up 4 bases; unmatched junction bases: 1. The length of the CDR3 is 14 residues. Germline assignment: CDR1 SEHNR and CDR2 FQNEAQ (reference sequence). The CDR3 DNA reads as TGTGCCAGCAGCTTACGACAGGGTAATGAAAAACTGTTTTTT. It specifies CASSLRQGNEKLFF.

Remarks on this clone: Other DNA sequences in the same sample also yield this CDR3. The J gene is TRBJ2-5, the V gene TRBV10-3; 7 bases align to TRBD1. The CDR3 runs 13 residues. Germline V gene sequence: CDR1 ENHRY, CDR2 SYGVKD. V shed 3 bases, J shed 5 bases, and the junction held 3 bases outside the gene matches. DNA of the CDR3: TGTGCCATCAGTGAAGGGGGCGAGGAGACCCAGTACTTC. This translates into CAISEGGEETQYF.

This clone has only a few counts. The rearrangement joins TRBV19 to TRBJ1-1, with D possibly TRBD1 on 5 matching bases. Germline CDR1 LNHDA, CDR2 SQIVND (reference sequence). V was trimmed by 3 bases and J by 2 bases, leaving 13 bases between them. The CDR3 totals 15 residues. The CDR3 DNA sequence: TGTGCCAGTAGTATGGTGTCGGGGGGTAACACTGAAGCTTTCTTT. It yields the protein CASSMVSGGNTEAFF. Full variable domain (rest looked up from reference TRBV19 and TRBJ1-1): DGGITQSPKYLFRKEGQNVTLSCEQNLNHDAMYWYRQDPGQGLRLIYYSQIVNDFQKGDIAEGYSVSREKKESFPLTVTSAQKNPTAFYLCASSMVSGGNTEAFFGQGTRLTVV.

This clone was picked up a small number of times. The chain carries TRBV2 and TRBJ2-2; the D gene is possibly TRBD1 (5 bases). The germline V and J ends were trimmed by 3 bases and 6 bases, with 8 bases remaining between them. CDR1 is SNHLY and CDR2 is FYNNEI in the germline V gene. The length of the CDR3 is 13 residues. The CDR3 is CASSDLRAGELFF. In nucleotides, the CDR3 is TGTGCCAGCAGTGACCTCAGGGCCGGGGAGCTGTTTTTT. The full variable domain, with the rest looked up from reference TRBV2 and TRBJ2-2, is EPEVTQTPSHQVTQMGQEVILRCVPISNHLYFYWYRQILGQKVEFLVSFYNNEISEKSEIFDDQFSVERPDGSNFTLKIRSTKLEDSAMYFCASSDLRAGELFFGEGSRLTVL.

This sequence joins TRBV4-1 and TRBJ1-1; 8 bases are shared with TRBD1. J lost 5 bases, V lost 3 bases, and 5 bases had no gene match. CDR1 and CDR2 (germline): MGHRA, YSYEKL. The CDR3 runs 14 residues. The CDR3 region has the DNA TGCGCCAGCAGCCATCCTGACAGGGGAACTGAAGCTTTCTTT. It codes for CASSHPDRGTEAFF.

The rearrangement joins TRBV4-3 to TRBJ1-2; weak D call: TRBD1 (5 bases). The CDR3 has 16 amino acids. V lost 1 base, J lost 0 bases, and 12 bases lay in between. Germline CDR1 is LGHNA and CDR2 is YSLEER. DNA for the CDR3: TGCGCCAGCAGCCAAGGACAGACGGTCTCTAACTATGGCTACACCTTC. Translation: CASSQGQTVSNYGYTF.

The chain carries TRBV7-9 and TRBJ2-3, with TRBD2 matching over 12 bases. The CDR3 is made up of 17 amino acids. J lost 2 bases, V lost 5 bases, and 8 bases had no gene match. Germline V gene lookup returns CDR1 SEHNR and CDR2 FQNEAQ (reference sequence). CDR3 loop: CASSLGLAGLTTDTQYF. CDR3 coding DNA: TGTGCCAGCAGCCTCGGACTAGCGGGGCTTACCACAGATACGCAGTATTTT.